These 2 T cell receptor beta chains were sequenced from one sample in a study of neurological immune-mediated disorders. The time point was: longitudinal time-point 2. TCRdb passed the 5' RACE reads through MiXCR, listing each CDR3 protein once. This repertoire shows approximately 30,000 distinct CDR3 sequences, 10% to 15% found once; its top ten account for 2% to 2.5%. Sequenced sample: PBMCs. Source of these receptors: a woman between 40 and 55 years old in good health.

There are a few counts of this clonotype. V and J are TRBV9 and TRBJ1-4, with 8 bases identical to TRBD1. V shed 2 bases, J shed 7 bases, and the junction held 16 bases outside the gene matches. CDR3 size: 18 residues. CDR1 and CDR2 (germline): SGDLS, YYNGEE. CDR3 loop: CASSVGPNPGTGGEKLFF. The CDR3 bases are TGTGCCAGCAGCGTTGGTCCGAATCCCGGGACAGGTGGTGAAAAACTGTTTTTT.

At least ten counts were recorded for this clonotype. The V call is TRBV4-3, the J call TRBJ2-5, with 8 bases lining up with TRBD1. Germline-derived CDR1 and CDR2 are LGHNA and YSLEER. V trimming: 3 bases; J trimming: 5 bases; junction bases outside the gene matches: 8. The CDR3 has 15 amino acids. The CDR3 region is CASSHRQGPGETQYF. In nucleotides, the CDR3 is TGCGCCAGCAGCCATAGACAGGGGCCGGGGGAGACCCAGTACTTC.